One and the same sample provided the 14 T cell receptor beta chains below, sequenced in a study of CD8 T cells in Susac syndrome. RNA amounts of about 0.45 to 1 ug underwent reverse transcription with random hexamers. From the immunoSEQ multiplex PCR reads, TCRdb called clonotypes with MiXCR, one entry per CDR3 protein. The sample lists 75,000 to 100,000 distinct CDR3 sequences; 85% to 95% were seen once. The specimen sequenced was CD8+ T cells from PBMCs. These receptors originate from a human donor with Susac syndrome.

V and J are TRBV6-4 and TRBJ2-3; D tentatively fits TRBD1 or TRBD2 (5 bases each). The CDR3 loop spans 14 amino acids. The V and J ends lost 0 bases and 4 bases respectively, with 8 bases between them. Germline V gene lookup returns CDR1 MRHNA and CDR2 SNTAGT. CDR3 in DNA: TGTGCCAGCAGTGACTCGAGGGGCGCAGATACGCAGTATTTT. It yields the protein CASSDSRGADTQYF.

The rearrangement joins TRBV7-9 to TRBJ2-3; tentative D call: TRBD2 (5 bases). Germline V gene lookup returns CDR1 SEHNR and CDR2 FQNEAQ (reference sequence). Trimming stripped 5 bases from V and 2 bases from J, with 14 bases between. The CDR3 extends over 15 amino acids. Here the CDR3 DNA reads TGTGCCAGCAGCCCCGTCCGGGATCTCACAGATACGCAGTATTTT. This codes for CASSPVRDLTDTQYF.

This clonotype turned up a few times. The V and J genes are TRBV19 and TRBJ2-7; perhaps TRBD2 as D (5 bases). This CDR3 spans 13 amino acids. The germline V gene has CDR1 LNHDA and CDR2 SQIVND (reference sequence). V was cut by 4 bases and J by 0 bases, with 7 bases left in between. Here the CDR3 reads CASSSGLSYEQYF. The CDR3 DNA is TGTGCCAGTAGTAGCGGGCTCTCCTACGAGCAGTACTTC.

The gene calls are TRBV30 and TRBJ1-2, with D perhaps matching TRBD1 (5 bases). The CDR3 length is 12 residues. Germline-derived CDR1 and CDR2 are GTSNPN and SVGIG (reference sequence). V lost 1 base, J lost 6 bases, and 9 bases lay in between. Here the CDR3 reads CAWSGGADGYTF. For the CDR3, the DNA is TGTGCCTGGAGTGGTGGGGCTGATGGCTACACCTTC.

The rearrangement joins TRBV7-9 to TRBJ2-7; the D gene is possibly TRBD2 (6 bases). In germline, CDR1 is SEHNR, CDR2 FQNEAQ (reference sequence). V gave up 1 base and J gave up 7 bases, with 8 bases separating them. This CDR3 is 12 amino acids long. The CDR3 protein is CASSLGRDEQYF. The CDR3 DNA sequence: TGTGCCAGCAGCTTAGGGCGGGATGAGCAGTACTTC. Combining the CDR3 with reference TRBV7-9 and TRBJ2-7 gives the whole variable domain DTGVSQNPRHKITKRGQNVTFRCDPISEHNRLYWYRQTLGQGPEFLTYFQNEAQLEKSRLLSDRFSAERPKGSFSTLEIQRTEQGDSAMYLCASSLGRDEQYFGPGTRLTVT.

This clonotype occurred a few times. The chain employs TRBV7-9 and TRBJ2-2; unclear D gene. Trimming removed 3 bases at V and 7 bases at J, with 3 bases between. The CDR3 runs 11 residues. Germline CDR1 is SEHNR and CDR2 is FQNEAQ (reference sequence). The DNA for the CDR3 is TGTGCCAGCAGCTTGGTCGGGGAGCTGTTTTTT. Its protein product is CASSLVGELFF.

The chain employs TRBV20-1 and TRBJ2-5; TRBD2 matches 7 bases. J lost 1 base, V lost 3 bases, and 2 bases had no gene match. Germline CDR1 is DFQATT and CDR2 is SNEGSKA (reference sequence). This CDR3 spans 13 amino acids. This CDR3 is CSASRTSQETQYF. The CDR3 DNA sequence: TGCAGTGCTAGTCGGACTAGCCAAGAGACCCAGTACTTC.

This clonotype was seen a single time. CDR3 nucleotides: TGTGCCACCAGTGGGGACAACGACGGTGAAGCTTTCTTT. It specifies CATSGDNDGEAFF. The chain couples TRBV24-1 to TRBJ1-1; maybe TRBD1 (6 bases). This CDR3 has 13 residues. V lost 5 bases to trimming and J lost 7 bases, with 13 bases between them. Germline loops: CDR1 KGHDR, CDR2 SFDVKD.

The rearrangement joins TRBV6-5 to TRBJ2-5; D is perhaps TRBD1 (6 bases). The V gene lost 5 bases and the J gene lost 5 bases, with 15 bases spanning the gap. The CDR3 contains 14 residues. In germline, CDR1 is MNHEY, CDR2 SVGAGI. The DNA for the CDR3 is TGTGCCAGCAGTCCTACAGGGCAATGGGAGACCCAGTACTTC. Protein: CASSPTGQWETQYF.

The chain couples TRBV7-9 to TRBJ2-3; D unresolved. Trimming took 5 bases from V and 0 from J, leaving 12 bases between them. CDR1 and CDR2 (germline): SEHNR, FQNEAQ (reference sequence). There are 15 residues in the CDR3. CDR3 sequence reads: CASSVALGSTDTQYF. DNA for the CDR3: TGTGCCAGCAGCGTTGCCCTCGGGAGCACAGATACGCAGTATTTT.

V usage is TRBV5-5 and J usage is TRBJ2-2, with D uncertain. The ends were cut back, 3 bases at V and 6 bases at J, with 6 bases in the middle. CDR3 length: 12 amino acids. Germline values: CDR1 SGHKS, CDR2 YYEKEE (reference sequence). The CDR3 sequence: CASSWGPGELFF. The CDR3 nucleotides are TGTGCCAGCAGCTGGGGTCCCGGGGAGCTGTTTTTT.

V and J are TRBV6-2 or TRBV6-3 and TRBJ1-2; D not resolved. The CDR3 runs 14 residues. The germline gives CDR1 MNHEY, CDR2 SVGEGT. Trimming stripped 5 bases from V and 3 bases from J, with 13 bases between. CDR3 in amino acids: CASSVETEYYGYTF. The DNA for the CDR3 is TGTGCCAGCAGTGTTGAGACGGAATACTATGGCTACACCTTC.

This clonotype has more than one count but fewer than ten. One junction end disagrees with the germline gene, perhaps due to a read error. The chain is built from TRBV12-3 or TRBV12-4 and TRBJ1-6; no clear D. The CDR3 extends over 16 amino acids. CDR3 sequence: CASSPDGGSYNSPLHF. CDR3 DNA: TGTGCCAGCAGTCCCGACGGCGGTTCCTATAATTCACCCCTCCATTTT.

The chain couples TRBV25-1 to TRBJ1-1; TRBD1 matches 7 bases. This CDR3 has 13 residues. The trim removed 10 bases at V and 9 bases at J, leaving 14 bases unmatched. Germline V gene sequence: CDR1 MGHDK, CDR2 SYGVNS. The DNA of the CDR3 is TGTGCCACCGAAATGCAGGGGGGAGTTAAAGCTTTCTTT. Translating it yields CATEMQGGVKAFF.